A selection of T cell receptor beta chains follows, all from one sample in a study of T cells after yellow fever vaccination. TCRdb passed the 5' RACE reads through MiXCR, listing each CDR3 protein once. The sample holds about 53,000 distinct CDR3 sequences; 5.7% are singletons and the top ten take around a third. Sample: PBMCs, either bulk or a sorted T-cell subset (CD4+, CD8+, memory, or dextramer-sorted; not recorded which), taken on the day of the yellow fever booster vaccination. The source of these receptors is a man aged 18 to 29 who received the YFV17D yellow fever vaccine. Both conserved end residues are part of each CDR3. A D gene is named only where the DNA matches it firmly. Clone size, where shown, is once, few, many, or a class for clones that have expanded.

d_call: TRBD2
clone_size: many
j_call: TRBJ2-2
v_call: TRBV7-2
cdr3_aa: CASTNDGGVLAGELFF
cdr3_nt: TGTGCCAGCACCAATGACGGGGGGGTGTTGGCCGGGGAGCTGTTTTTT

d_call: TRBD2
clone_size: many
j_call: TRBJ2-3
v_call: TRBV7-6
cdr3_aa: CASSLVLAGSTDTQYF
cdr3_nt: TGTGCCAGCAGCTTAGTCCTAGCGGGGAGCACAGATACGCAGTATTTT

d_call: .
clone_size: many
j_call: TRBJ2-1
v_call: TRBV5-1
cdr3_aa: CASEGLPSHNEQFF
cdr3_nt: TGCGCCAGCGAGGGCCTCCCCTCCCACAATGAGCAGTTCTTC

d_call: .
clone_size: many
j_call: TRBJ2-3
v_call: TRBV5-1
cdr3_aa: CASSLAPGNTQYF
cdr3_nt: TGCGCCAGCAGCTTGGCCCCGGGAAATACGCAGTATTTT

d_call: .
clone_size: .
j_call: TRBJ1-2
v_call: TRBV5-1
cdr3_aa: CASSFQTGNYGYTF
cdr3_nt: TGCGCCAGCAGCTTCCAAACAGGGAACTATGGCTACACCTTC

d_call: .
clone_size: few
j_call: TRBJ1-5
v_call: TRBV5-1
cdr3_aa: CASSLLPTASNQPQHF
cdr3_nt: TGCGCCAGCAGCTTGCTCCCGACAGCTAGCAATCAGCCCCAGCATTTT

d_call: .
clone_size: few
j_call: TRBJ1-3
v_call: TRBV25-1
cdr3_aa: CASQQGVNSGNTIYF
cdr3_nt: TGTGCCAGCCAACAAGGGGTAAACTCTGGAAACACCATATATTTT

d_call: TRBD1
clone_size: many
j_call: TRBJ1-2
v_call: TRBV6-5
cdr3_aa: CASSESGTGSENYGYTF
cdr3_nt: TGTGCCAGCAGTGAGTCCGGGACAGGGAGCGAGAACTATGGCTACACCTTC

d_call: TRBD1
clone_size: many
j_call: TRBJ2-5
v_call: TRBV20-1
cdr3_aa: CSASPGQGFEETQYF
cdr3_nt: TGCAGTGCTAGTCCGGGACAGGGATTTGAAGAGACCCAGTACTTC

d_call: TRBD1
clone_size: many
j_call: TRBJ1-6
v_call: TRBV20-1
cdr3_aa: CSARDFDRVRYNSPLHF
cdr3_nt: TGCAGTGCTAGAGACTTCGACAGGGTGAGATATAATTCACCCCTCCACTTT

d_call: .
clone_size: .
j_call: TRBJ1-1
v_call: TRBV7-9
cdr3_aa: CASSFQGKVTEAFF
cdr3_nt: TGTGCCAGCAGCTTCCAGGGTAAGGTAACTGAAGCTTTCTTT

d_call: .
clone_size: many
j_call: TRBJ2-7
v_call: TRBV29-1
cdr3_aa: CSVEEEKGDYEQYF
cdr3_nt: TGCAGCGTTGAAGAGGAAAAGGGCGATTACGAGCAGTACTTC

d_call: .
clone_size: many
j_call: TRBJ1-1
v_call: TRBV20-1
cdr3_aa: CSASAGITEAFF
cdr3_nt: TGCAGTGCTAGCGCAGGGATCACTGAAGCTTTCTTT

d_call: .
clone_size: many
j_call: TRBJ2-4
v_call: TRBV10-3
cdr3_aa: CAISADRLLAKNIQYF
cdr3_nt: TGTGCCATCAGTGCTGACCGCCTCCTAGCCAAAAACATTCAGTACTTC

d_call: TRBD1
clone_size: .
j_call: TRBJ1-1
v_call: TRBV19
cdr3_aa: CASSIDLESMDRYAEAFF
cdr3_nt: TGTGCCAGTAGTATCGACTTAGAATCCATGGACAGGTACGCTGAAGCTTTCTTT

d_call: .
clone_size: few
j_call: TRBJ2-2
v_call: TRBV4-1
cdr3_aa: CASSQVGGDGELFF
cdr3_nt: TGCGCCAGCAGCCAAGTGGGCGGGGACGGGGAGCTGTTTTTT

d_call: TRBD1
clone_size: many
j_call: TRBJ2-3
v_call: TRBV6-6
cdr3_aa: CASSHGQGVDTQYF
cdr3_nt: TGTGCCAGCAGTCATGGACAGGGAGTAGATACGCAGTATTTT

d_call: TRBD2
clone_size: .
j_call: TRBJ2-1
v_call: TRBV5-4
cdr3_aa: CASSLRLAGIQDEQFF
cdr3_nt: TGTGCCAGCAGCTTGAGACTAGCGGGGATACAGGATGAGCAGTTCTTC

d_call: TRBD1
clone_size: many
j_call: TRBJ1-5
v_call: TRBV12-3/TRBV12-4
cdr3_aa: CASRRQGGHQPQHF
cdr3_nt: TGTGCCAGCAGGAGACAGGGAGGTCATCAGCCCCAGCATTTT

d_call: .
clone_size: .
j_call: TRBJ2-3
v_call: TRBV28
cdr3_aa: CASKRGASTDTQYF
cdr3_nt: TGTGCCAGCAAACGGGGTGCTAGCACAGATACGCAGTATTTT

d_call: TRBD1
clone_size: many
j_call: TRBJ1-4
v_call: TRBV11-3
cdr3_aa: CASSGGQASGEKLFF
cdr3_nt: TGTGCCAGCAGCGGGGGACAGGCTTCTGGGGAAAAACTGTTTTTT

d_call: .
clone_size: many
j_call: TRBJ1-1
v_call: TRBV5-1
cdr3_aa: CASSLSRRNTEAFF
cdr3_nt: TGCGCCAGCAGCTTGTCCCGAAGGAACACTGAAGCTTTCTTT

d_call: TRBD2
clone_size: few
j_call: TRBJ2-5
v_call: TRBV6-5
cdr3_aa: CASSYSLSGYETQYF
cdr3_nt: TGTGCCAGCAGTTACTCGCTTAGCGGGTACGAGACCCAGTACTTC

d_call: .
clone_size: .
j_call: TRBJ2-3
v_call: TRBV6-5
cdr3_aa: CASISYTDTQYF
cdr3_nt: TGTGCCAGCATCAGCTATACAGATACGCAGTATTTT

d_call: .
clone_size: many
j_call: TRBJ2-3
v_call: TRBV29-1
cdr3_aa: CSARATDTQYF
cdr3_nt: TGCAGCGCCCGAGCCACAGATACGCAGTATTTT

d_call: .
clone_size: many
j_call: TRBJ2-7
v_call: TRBV20-1
cdr3_aa: CSARTGLSYEQYF
cdr3_nt: TGCAGTGCTAGAACCGGGCTTAGCTACGAGCAGTACTTC

d_call: .
clone_size: few
j_call: TRBJ2-1
v_call: TRBV5-4
cdr3_aa: CASSLDGAEQFF
cdr3_nt: TGTGCCAGCAGCTTGGACGGGGCTGAGCAGTTCTTC

d_call: TRBD1
clone_size: .
j_call: TRBJ2-7
v_call: TRBV10-3
cdr3_aa: CGSGTAIGEQYF
cdr3_nt: TGTGGCTCCGGGACAGCTATCGGCGAGCAGTACTTC

d_call: .
clone_size: many
j_call: TRBJ1-4
v_call: TRBV6-5
cdr3_aa: CASSYSKESQNEKLFF
cdr3_nt: TGTGCCAGCAGTTACTCGAAAGAGAGTCAGAATGAAAAACTGTTTTTT

d_call: TRBD1
clone_size: many
j_call: TRBJ2-1
v_call: TRBV14
cdr3_aa: CASSRQGSYNEQFF
cdr3_nt: TGTGCCAGCAGCCGACAGGGCTCGTACAATGAGCAGTTCTTC

d_call: TRBD2
clone_size: .
j_call: TRBJ2-3
v_call: TRBV10-3
cdr3_aa: CAISKIPTAGGPDTQYF
cdr3_nt: TGTGCCATCAGTAAGATCCCCACAGCGGGGGGGCCAGATACGCAGTATTTT

d_call: .
clone_size: many
j_call: TRBJ2-5
v_call: TRBV6-5
cdr3_aa: CASRDHFQETQYF
cdr3_nt: TGTGCCAGCAGGGACCACTTTCAAGAGACCCAGTACTTC

d_call: TRBD1
clone_size: few
j_call: TRBJ2-7
v_call: TRBV13
cdr3_aa: CASSLGGDSYTYEQYF
cdr3_nt: TGTGCCAGCAGCTTAGGCGGGGACAGTTACACCTACGAGCAGTACTTC

d_call: TRBD1
clone_size: few
j_call: TRBJ2-7
v_call: TRBV7-2
cdr3_aa: CASTRQGATNEQYF
cdr3_nt: TGTGCCAGCACCAGACAGGGGGCTACCAACGAGCAGTACTTC

d_call: TRBD2
clone_size: many
j_call: TRBJ2-2
v_call: TRBV27
cdr3_aa: CASSHFGLAGNTGELFF
cdr3_nt: TGTGCCAGCAGTCACTTTGGGCTAGCGGGGAACACCGGGGAGCTGTTTTTT

d_call: TRBD2
clone_size: .
j_call: TRBJ2-3
v_call: TRBV14
cdr3_aa: CASSTGTLAGGTLTDTQYF
cdr3_nt: TGTGCCAGCAGCACCGGGACACTAGCGGGGGGCACCCTCACAGATACGCAGTATTTT

d_call: .
clone_size: .
j_call: TRBJ2-3
v_call: TRBV6-2/TRBV6-3
cdr3_aa: CASRPGTTDTQYF
cdr3_nt: TGTGCCAGCAGACCCGGTACCACAGATACGCAGTATTTT

d_call: TRBD2
clone_size: many
j_call: TRBJ2-7
v_call: TRBV12-3/TRBV12-4
cdr3_aa: CASSLGTRSSSEQYF
cdr3_nt: TGTGCCAGCAGTTTAGGGACTAGATCCTCTTCGGAACAGTACTTC

d_call: .
clone_size: many
j_call: TRBJ2-1
v_call: TRBV12-3/TRBV12-4
cdr3_aa: CASSLRKRIHEQFF
cdr3_nt: TGTGCCAGCAGTTTGCGAAAGCGAATCCATGAGCAGTTCTTC

d_call: TRBD2
clone_size: many
j_call: TRBJ2-3
v_call: TRBV11-2
cdr3_aa: CASSFSSGYSTDTQYF
cdr3_nt: TGTGCCAGCAGCTTCTCTAGCGGCTACAGCACAGATACGCAGTATTTT

d_call: .
clone_size: few
j_call: TRBJ1-5
v_call: TRBV24-1
cdr3_aa: CATSDSGGDGGPQHF
cdr3_nt: TGTGCCACCAGTGATTCCGGAGGGGACGGAGGGCCCCAGCATTTT

d_call: .
clone_size: .
j_call: TRBJ2-4
v_call: TRBV3-1
cdr3_aa: CATSPGGNIQYF
cdr3_nt: TGTGCCACCTCCCCCGGCGGGAACATTCAGTACTTC

d_call: .
clone_size: .
j_call: TRBJ1-3
v_call: TRBV29-1
cdr3_aa: CSVEERGGGNTIYF
cdr3_nt: TGCAGCGTTGAAGAAAGGGGGGGAGGAAACACCATATATTTT

d_call: .
clone_size: .
j_call: TRBJ2-7
v_call: TRBV7-9
cdr3_aa: CASSLPPGSVSEQYF
cdr3_nt: TGTGCCAGCAGCTTACCCCCGGGGTCTGTGAGTGAGCAGTACTTC

d_call: TRBD1
clone_size: few
j_call: TRBJ1-1
v_call: TRBV7-9
cdr3_aa: CASRAGQGYTEAFF
cdr3_nt: TGTGCCAGCAGGGCAGGACAGGGATACACTGAAGCTTTCTTT

d_call: .
clone_size: many
j_call: TRBJ2-5
v_call: TRBV5-1
cdr3_aa: CASSVGIQETQYF
cdr3_nt: TGCGCCAGCAGCGTGGGCATCCAAGAGACCCAGTACTTC

d_call: TRBD1
clone_size: .
j_call: TRBJ1-2
v_call: TRBV7-9
cdr3_aa: CASSLEGDRWYGYTF
cdr3_nt: TGTGCCAGCAGCTTAGAAGGGGACAGGTGGTATGGCTACACCTTC

d_call: .
clone_size: .
j_call: TRBJ2-1
v_call: TRBV19
cdr3_aa: CASSISRAYEQFF
cdr3_nt: TGTGCCAGTAGTATTAGCAGGGCATATGAGCAGTTCTTC

d_call: TRBD2
clone_size: .
j_call: TRBJ2-5
v_call: TRBV5-1
cdr3_aa: CASSPGTSFETQYF
cdr3_nt: TGCGCCAGCAGCCCCGGGACTAGCTTTGAGACCCAGTACTTC

d_call: .
clone_size: .
j_call: TRBJ2-7
v_call: TRBV7-8
cdr3_aa: CASSLGFSYEQYF
cdr3_nt: TGTGCCAGCTCCCTCGGCTTTTCCTACGAGCAGTACTTC

d_call: .
clone_size: few
j_call: TRBJ1-2
v_call: TRBV4-1
cdr3_aa: CASSQVGAQDGYTF
cdr3_nt: TGCGCCAGCAGCCAAGTCGGAGCACAAGATGGCTACACCTTC

d_call: .
clone_size: few
j_call: TRBJ1-1
v_call: TRBV7-9
cdr3_aa: CASSLGLGDTEAFF
cdr3_nt: TGTGCCAGCAGCTTAGGGCTGGGAGACACTGAAGCTTTCTTT

d_call: .
clone_size: few
j_call: TRBJ2-7
v_call: TRBV11-2
cdr3_aa: CASSVTGTTSYEQYF
cdr3_nt: TGTGCCAGCAGCGTAACCGGGACAACCTCCTACGAGCAGTACTTC

d_call: .
clone_size: many
j_call: TRBJ1-6
v_call: TRBV27
cdr3_aa: CASSSRTDNSPLHF
cdr3_nt: TGTGCCAGCAGTTCCCGGACAGACAATTCACCCCTCCACTTT

d_call: .
clone_size: many
j_call: TRBJ1-1
v_call: TRBV12-3/TRBV12-4
cdr3_aa: CASSPARGLYTEAFF
cdr3_nt: TGTGCCAGCAGTCCTGCTAGGGGGTTATACACTGAAGCTTTCTTT

d_call: .
clone_size: .
j_call: TRBJ2-3
v_call: TRBV10-3
cdr3_aa: CAISESEGYTDTQYF
cdr3_nt: TGTGCCATCAGTGAGTCGGAGGGTTACACAGATACGCAGTATTTT

d_call: TRBD1
clone_size: many
j_call: TRBJ2-1
v_call: TRBV20-1
cdr3_aa: CSAIVDETGYNEQFF
cdr3_nt: TGCAGTGCCATTGTGGACGAGACAGGGTACAATGAGCAGTTCTTC

d_call: .
clone_size: few
j_call: TRBJ2-5
v_call: TRBV20-1
cdr3_aa: CSARKTSMETQYF
cdr3_nt: TGCAGTGCTAGGAAGACTAGTATGGAGACCCAGTACTTC

d_call: .
clone_size: .
j_call: TRBJ2-2
v_call: TRBV19
cdr3_aa: CASSILQRTGELFF
cdr3_nt: TGTGCCAGTAGTATCTTACAGCGCACCGGGGAGCTGTTTTTT

d_call: TRBD1
clone_size: many
j_call: TRBJ2-2
v_call: TRBV6-1
cdr3_aa: CASRTGTARTGELFF
cdr3_nt: TGTGCCAGCAGGACCGGGACAGCTCGCACCGGGGAGCTGTTTTTT